These 31 T cell receptor beta chains came from one sample sequenced in a study of OX40 agonist ivuxolimab in advanced cancers. The data were produced by immunoSEQ multiplex PCR, yet TCRdb's version contains in-frame clones alone and is incomplete. The sample includes about 120,000 clones, roughly nine tenths seen only once; the top ten take 0.27%. Sequencing used CD4+ or CD8+ T cells sorted from blood, obtained in a trial of the OX40 agonist ivuxolimab. The receptors were sampled from an adult with an advanced solid tumor such as melanoma, head and neck, liver or kidney cancer.

The chain employs TRBV9 and TRBJ1-1; possibly TRBD1 for D (5 bases). The length of the CDR3 is 12 residues. V lost 4 bases and J 7 bases, leaving 11 bases between the germline ends. Per the germline V gene, CDR1 is SGDLS and CDR2 is YYNGEE. CDR3 DNA sequence: TGTGCCAGCAGCCCCGGGGGGAGTGAAGCTTTCTTT. This encodes CASSPGGSEAFF.

This clone was picked up a small number of times. V is TRBV30 and J is TRBJ2-5, with a possible D match to TRBD1 (5 bases). CDR3 length equals 14 residues. Germline CDR1 and CDR2: GTSNPN and SVGIG (reference sequence). The V and J ends lost 5 bases and 5 bases respectively, with 18 bases between them. The CDR3 spells CAWRPQGGGETQYF. The DNA of the CDR3 is TGTGCCTGGCGCCCTCAGGGCGGTGGGGAGACCCAGTACTTC.

The rearrangement uses TRBV6-1 and TRBJ1-1, with 10 bases that match TRBD1. V dropped 7 bases and J dropped 7; count of bases not matched to a gene: 12. This CDR3 has 15 amino acids. CDR1 and CDR2 (germline): MNHNS, SASEGT. CDR3 amino acids: CASNDPGQGLVEAFF. CDR3 nucleotides: TGTGCCAGCAACGACCCGGGACAGGGGTTAGTTGAAGCTTTCTTT.

This chain links TRBV2 with TRBJ2-5; the match to TRBD1 covers 11 bases. CDR3 length: 13 residues. The trim removed 5 bases at V and 12 bases at J, leaving 8 bases unmatched. In germline, CDR1 is SNHLY, CDR2 FYNNEI. The chain's CDR3 is CASSPKRGQGEYF. The CDR3 nucleotides read TGTGCCAGCAGTCCTAAGAGGGGACAGGGGGAGTACTTC.

The chain links TRBV2 to TRBJ1-3; D is ambiguous. The CDR3 sequence is 15 residues long. Trimming stripped 8 bases from V and 0 bases from J, with 14 bases between. CDR1 and CDR2 from the germline V gene are SNHLY and FYNNEI. CDR3 sequence: CASRISITSGNTIYF. In nucleotides, the CDR3 is TGTGCCAGCCGTATAAGTATCACCTCTGGAAACACCATATATTTT. Supplemented by reference TRBV2 and TRBJ1-3, the full variable domain reads EPEVTQTPSHQVTQMGQEVILRCVPISNHLYFYWYRQILGQKVEFLVSFYNNEISEKSEIFDDQFSVERPDGSNFTLKIRSTKLEDSAMYFCASRISITSGNTIYFGEGSWLTVV.

V is TRBV7-9 and J is TRBJ1-2; no firm D call. CDR3 size: 14 residues. Germline CDR1 reads SEHNR; CDR2 reads FQNEAQ (reference sequence). Trimming shortened V by 5 bases and J by 0 bases, and 10 bases separated the two germline ends. CDR3 coding DNA: TGTGCCAGCAGCCAGAGGGCCACTAACTATGGCTACACCTTC. Its protein is CASSQRATNYGYTF. Together with reference TRBV7-9 and TRBJ1-2, the CDR3 gives the full variable domain: DTGVSQNPRHKITKRGQNVTFRCDPISEHNRLYWYRQTLGQGPEFLTYFQNEAQLEKSRLLSDRFSAERPKGSFSTLEIQRTEQGDSAMYLCASSQRATNYGYTFGSGTRLTVV.

The rearrangement links TRBV19 to TRBJ1-2; tentative D call: TRBD1 (6 bases). Trimming shortened V by 2 bases and J by 7 bases, and 11 bases separated the two germline ends. The germline V gene encodes CDR1 LNHDA and CDR2 SQIVND (reference sequence). The CDR3 runs to 13 residues. CDR3 loop: CASSIFNRAGYTF. CDR3 in DNA: TGTGCCAGTAGTATATTTAACAGGGCTGGCTACACCTTC. Complete variable domain (other parts from reference TRBV19 and TRBJ1-2): DGGITQSPKYLFRKEGQNVTLSCEQNLNHDAMYWYRQDPGQGLRLIYYSQIVNDFQKGDIAEGYSVSREKKESFPLTVTSAQKNPTAFYLCASSIFNRAGYTFGSGTRLTVV.

The CDR3 spells CASSESRNSPLHF. CDR3 DNA sequence: TGTGCCAGCAGCGAAAGCAGGAATTCACCCCTCCACTTT. This chain links TRBV9 with TRBJ1-6; D unclear. V was cut by 3 bases and J by 7 bases, with 8 bases left in between. The CDR3 is made up of 13 amino acids. Germline values: CDR1 SGDLS, CDR2 YYNGEE.

The chain has TRBV10-3 and TRBJ2-7; unclear D gene. This CDR3 region has 12 residues. CDR1 is ENHRY, CDR2 SYGVKD, per germline. The ends were cut back, 11 bases at V and 2 bases at J, with 13 bases in the middle. The CDR3 loop is CASRRFAYEQYF. The CDR3 DNA sequence: TGTGCCTCCAGAAGGTTTGCCTACGAGCAGTACTTC.

The J gene is TRBJ1-1, the V gene TRBV10-3; TRBD1 might be the D (6 bases). CDR1 ENHRY and CDR2 SYGVKD come from the germline V gene. The germline V and J ends were trimmed by 10 bases and 2 bases, with 17 bases remaining between them. This CDR3 is built from 14 residues. CDR3 nucleotides: TGTGCCACTCAGCTCGTACAGGGAAACACTGAAGCTTTCTTT. This translates into CATQLVQGNTEAFF.

The V gene is TRBV30, the J gene TRBJ1-5; D is ambiguous. The CDR3 has 13 residues. The germline CDR1 and CDR2 sequences are GTSNPN and SVGIG (reference sequence). V shed 1 base and J shed 0 bases, with 4 bases lying between them. CDR3 bases: TGTGCCTGGAGTGCCTATAGCAATCAGCCCCAGCATTTT. This codes for CAWSAYSNQPQHF.

The V and J genes are TRBV6-6 and TRBJ2-7, with D uncertain. The V and J ends lost 6 bases and 2 bases respectively, with 14 bases between them. CDR1 MNHNY and CDR2 SVGAGI come from the germline V gene (reference sequence). This CDR3 comprises 14 residues. The CDR3 nucleotides are TGTGCCAGCAGAAGGACGTTTGAGGCCTACGAGCAGTACTTC. Translating gives CASRRTFEAYEQYF.

The chain recombines TRBV14 with TRBJ2-2, with D possibly matching TRBD2 (7 bases). V was pared by 4 bases and J by 6 bases, with 9 bases between. The CDR3 spans 13 residues. The germline V gene encodes CDR1 SGHDN and CDR2 FVKESK. CDR3 bases: TGTGCCAGCAGCCTCGGGGGGCCCGGGGAGCTGTTTTTT. Protein: CASSLGGPGELFF.

Turning to this clone: The junction departs from the called germline gene at one end, perhaps through a read error. The genes are TRBV7-7 and TRBJ2-2; D gene unclear. In germline, CDR1 is SSHAT, CDR2 FNYEAQ (reference sequence). The CDR3 consists of 13 residues. The CDR3 coding sequence is TGTGCTAGCAGCCCCCAGAACACCGGGGAGCTGTTTTTT. Translation: CASSPQNTGELFF.

This rearrangement joins TRBV6-1 to TRBJ2-5; no reliable D call. Between the trimmed V and J ends, which lost 5 bases and 4 bases, there was a span of 17 bases. The CDR3 is 15 residues long. The V gene's germline CDR1 is MNHNS and CDR2 SASEGT. The CDR3 spells CASSQNSDPGETQYF. Written as DNA, the CDR3 is TGTGCCAGCAGTCAGAACTCTGATCCGGGAGAGACCCAGTACTTC.

This clone was seen a few times. The chain has TRBV7-2 and TRBJ1-1; no definite D call. CDR1 is SGHTA, CDR2 FQGNSA, per germline. This CDR3 contains 17 residues. Trimming cost V 5 bases and J 1 base, with 20 bases left between them. This chain's CDR3 is CASSPGSYGRPNTEAFF. DNA of the CDR3: TGTGCCAGCAGCCCGGGTAGTTATGGGCGTCCGAACACTGAAGCTTTCTTT.

The gene calls are TRBV6-6 and TRBJ1-1; D not certain. The CDR3 is 12 amino acids. V lost 1 base, J lost 3 bases, and 3 bases lay in between. The V gene's germline CDR1 is MNHNY and CDR2 SVGAGI (reference sequence). The CDR3 loop reads CASSYLHTEAFF. The CDR3 coding sequence is TGTGCCAGCAGTTACTTACACACTGAAGCTTTCTTT.

The rearrangement uses TRBV27 and TRBJ2-7; TRBD1 agrees at 7 bases. V was clipped by 5 bases and J by 3 bases; unmatched bases: 10. Germline CDR1 and CDR2: MNHEY and SMNVEV (reference sequence). This CDR3 region has 15 residues. The DNA for the CDR3 is TGTGCCAGCAGTCCCTCCCCGGACAGGTTCTACGAGCAGTACTTC. It translates to CASSPSPDRFYEQYF.

The chain links TRBV10-1 to TRBJ1-2; D is unresolved. This CDR3 is 15 amino acids long. The V gene's germline CDR1 is WNHNN and CDR2 SYGVQD (reference sequence). Trimming removed 5 bases from V and 3 bases from J, with 16 bases in between. This CDR3 reads CASSRSSVIHYGYTF. The CDR3 nucleotides are TGCGCCAGCAGTAGGAGCAGTGTAATTCACTATGGCTACACCTTC.

This clone was detected once. The V and J genes are TRBV19 and TRBJ2-2, with 9 bases fitting TRBD1. Germline assignment: CDR1 LNHDA and CDR2 SQIVND (reference sequence). The V gene end was trimmed by 4 bases and the J gene end by 5 bases; junction bases not matched to a gene: 2. The length of the CDR3 is 14 residues. CDR3 bases: TGTGCCAGTAGTACGACAGGGGGAACCGGGGAGCTGTTTTTT. It specifies CASSTTGGTGELFF.

The chain combines TRBV19 with TRBJ2-1, with 12 bases matching TRBD2. Germline V gene data show CDR1 as LNHDA and CDR2 as SQIVND (reference sequence). The CDR3 extends over 15 amino acids. The trim removed 9 bases at V and 5 bases at J, leaving 8 bases unmatched. The CDR3 reads CASRGLAGLDNEQFF. Written as DNA, the CDR3 is TGTGCCAGCCGAGGACTAGCGGGACTCGACAATGAGCAGTTCTTC. Full variable domain (remainder filled in from reference TRBV19 and TRBJ2-1): DGGITQSPKYLFRKEGQNVTLSCEQNLNHDAMYWYRQDPGQGLRLIYYSQIVNDFQKGDIAEGYSVSREKKESFPLTVTSAQKNPTAFYLCASRGLAGLDNEQFFGPGTRLTVL.

V gene TRBV28 combines with J gene TRBJ2-7; TRBD2 agrees at 8 bases. Germline CDR1 reads MDHEN; CDR2 reads SYDVKM. V lost 7 bases to trimming and J lost 2 bases; unmatched junction nucleotides: 13. This CDR3 comprises 16 residues. The DNA for the CDR3 is TGTGCCAGCACTCACTCGGGGGGGTTTGGAGCCTACGAGCAGTACTTC. Translation: CASTHSGGFGAYEQYF.

The J gene is TRBJ1-1, the V gene TRBV7-9; D is uncertain. Germline loops: CDR1 SEHNR, CDR2 FQNEAQ (reference sequence). The CDR3 is 15 residues long. The germline V and J ends were trimmed by 3 bases and 4 bases, with 15 bases remaining between them. CDR3 bases: TGTGCCAGCAGCTTTCTAGCCGATCTGGGCACTGAAGCTTTCTTT. Translation gives CASSFLADLGTEAFF.

The chain recombines TRBV7-2 with TRBJ1-4; 9 bases are a match to TRBD1. This CDR3 region has 15 residues. Germline V gene data show CDR1 as SGHTA and CDR2 as FQGNSA. The V segment lost 5 bases and the J segment 4 bases; nucleotides outside the gene matches: 5. CDR3: CASSPRTGDNEKLFF. In DNA form, the CDR3 reads TGTGCCAGCAGCCCCCGGACAGGGGATAATGAAAAACTGTTTTTT.

V usage is TRBV15 and J usage is TRBJ2-1; TRBD2 aligns across 11 bases. Losses at the gene ends were 1 base for V and 10 bases for J; bases not matched to a gene: 9. Germline V gene sequence: CDR1 LNHNV, CDR2 YYDKDF (reference sequence). This CDR3 contains 16 residues. The DNA of the CDR3 is TGTGCCACCAGCAGAGTGGCTAGCGGGAGGAAAGGAGAGCAGTTCTTC. Its protein product is CATSRVASGRKGEQFF.

This chain joins TRBV10-3 and TRBJ2-2; 16 bases align to TRBD2. V lost 10 bases and J lost 4; bases outside the gene matches: 6. Germline assignment: CDR1 ENHRY and CDR2 SYGVKD. CDR3 size: 16 residues. Here the CDR3 reads CATSGTSGRGTGELFF. For the CDR3, the DNA is TGTGCCACTTCCGGGACTAGCGGGAGGGGCACCGGGGAGCTGTTTTTT.

The rearrangement links TRBV4-1 to TRBJ1-2, with 7 positions matching TRBD1. Germline CDR1 and CDR2: MGHRA and YSYEKL. With 3 bases clipped from V and 9 bases from J, the junction kept 19 bases outside the gene matches. The CDR3 is 17 residues long. The CDR3 DNA sequence: TGCGCCAGCAGCCACGGGACAGTCCCCCCTAACAGAAGGAGCTACACCTTC. It translates to CASSHGTVPPNRRSYTF.

In its sample, this clone was seen a few times. V gene TRBV15 combines with J gene TRBJ1-3, with a possible D match to TRBD1 (5 bases). V lost 1 base and J lost 8, with 9 bases in between. Germline V gene data show CDR1 as LNHNV and CDR2 as YYDKDF (reference sequence). The CDR3 has 13 amino acids. The CDR3 reads CATSRVGADTIYF. DNA for the CDR3: TGTGCCACCAGCAGAGTTGGGGCGGACACCATATATTTT.

The V and J genes are TRBV18 and TRBJ2-5; D unresolved. The V and J ends lost 4 bases and 1 base respectively, with 7 bases between them. Germline assignment: CDR1 KGHSH and CDR2 LQKENI. This CDR3 region has 13 residues. This chain's CDR3 is CASSRASQETQYF. DNA for the CDR3: TGTGCCAGCTCACGAGCGAGCCAAGAGACCCAGTACTTC.

The chain recombines TRBV5-4 with TRBJ2-7; TRBD2 matches at 9 bases. Germline V CDR1 and CDR2: SGHNT, YYREEE (reference sequence). Trimming took 2 bases from V and 0 from J; bases not matched to a gene: 6. This CDR3 comprises 16 residues. The CDR3, as DNA: TGTGCCAGCAGCTTATTGGCTAGCGGGGCCTCCTACGAGCAGTACTTC. Encoded protein: CASSLLASGASYEQYF.

The rearrangement uses TRBV27 and TRBJ1-4; D is ambiguous. The germline V and J ends were trimmed by 2 bases and 2 bases, with 15 bases remaining between them. The V gene's germline CDR1 is MNHEY and CDR2 SMNVEV (reference sequence). The CDR3 is 17 amino acids. CDR3 in DNA: TGTGCCAGCAGTTTAAAGGGCCAGTCCGTCACTAATGAAAAACTGTTTTTT. Protein: CASSLKGQSVTNEKLFF.